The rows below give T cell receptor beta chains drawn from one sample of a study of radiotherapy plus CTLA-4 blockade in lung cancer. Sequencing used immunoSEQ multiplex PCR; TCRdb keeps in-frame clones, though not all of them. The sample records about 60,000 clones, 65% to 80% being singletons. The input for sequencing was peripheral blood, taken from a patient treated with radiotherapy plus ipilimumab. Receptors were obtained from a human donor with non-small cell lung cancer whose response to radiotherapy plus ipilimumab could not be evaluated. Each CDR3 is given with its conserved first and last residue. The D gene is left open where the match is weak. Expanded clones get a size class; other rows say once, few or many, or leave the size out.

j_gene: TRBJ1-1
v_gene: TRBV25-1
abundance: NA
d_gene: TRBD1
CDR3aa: CASSGGQGATTEAFF
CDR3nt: TGTGCCAGCAGTGGGGGACAGGGGGCGACCACTGAAGCTTTCTTT

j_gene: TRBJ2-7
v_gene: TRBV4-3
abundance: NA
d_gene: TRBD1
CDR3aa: CASSQGTGTGFYEQYF
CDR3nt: TGCGCCAGCAGCCAAGGAACCGGGACAGGGTTCTACGAGCAGTACTTC

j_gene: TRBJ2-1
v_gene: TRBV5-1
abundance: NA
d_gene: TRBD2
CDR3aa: CASSRASGGDTMSQFF
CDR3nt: TGCGCCAGCAGCCGAGCTAGCGGGGGGGATACAATGAGCCAGTTCTTC

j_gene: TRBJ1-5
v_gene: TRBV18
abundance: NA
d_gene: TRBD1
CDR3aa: CASSLQGANQPQHF
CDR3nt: TGTGCCAGCTCACTACAGGGGGCCAATCAGCCCCAGCATTTT

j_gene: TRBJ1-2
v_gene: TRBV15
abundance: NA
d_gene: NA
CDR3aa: CATSSRDFEGGYTF
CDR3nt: TGTGCCACCAGCAGCAGGGACTTCGAAGGGGGCTACACCTTC

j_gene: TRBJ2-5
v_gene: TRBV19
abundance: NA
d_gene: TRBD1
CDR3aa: CASSISSGTALETQYF
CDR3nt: TGTGCCAGTAGTATATCATCAGGGACAGCCCTCGAGACCCAGTACTTC

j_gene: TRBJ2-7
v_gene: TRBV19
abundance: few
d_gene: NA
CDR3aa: CASSIVRGNEQYF
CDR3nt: TGTGCCAGTAGTATAGTTCGGGGGAACGAGCAGTACTTC

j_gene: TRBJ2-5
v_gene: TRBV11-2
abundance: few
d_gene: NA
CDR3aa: CASSFRETQYF
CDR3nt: TGTGCCAGCAGCTTTCGGGAGACCCAGTACTTC

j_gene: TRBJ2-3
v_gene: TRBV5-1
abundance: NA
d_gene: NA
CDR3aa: CASSLGAAEDTQYF
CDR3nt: TGCGCCAGCAGCTTGGGGGCCGCTGAGGATACGCAGTATTTT

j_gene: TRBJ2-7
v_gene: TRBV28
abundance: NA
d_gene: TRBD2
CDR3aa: CASSFFASGGAYEQYF
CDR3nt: TGTGCCAGCAGTTTCTTCGCTAGCGGGGGGGCGTACGAGCAGTACTTC

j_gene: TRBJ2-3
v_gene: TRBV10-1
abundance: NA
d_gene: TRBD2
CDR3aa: CASSESILAGTDTQYF
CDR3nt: TGCGCCAGCAGTGAGTCGATACTAGCGGGCACAGATACGCAGTATTTT

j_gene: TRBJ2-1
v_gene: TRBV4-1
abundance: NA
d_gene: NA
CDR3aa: CASSPAATGEQFF
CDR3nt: TGCGCCAGCAGCCCGGCGGCCACAGGAGAGCAGTTCTTC

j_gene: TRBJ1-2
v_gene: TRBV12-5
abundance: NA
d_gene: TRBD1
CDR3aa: CASGPGGSLRDYGYTF
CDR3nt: TGTGCTAGTGGACCAGGGGGAAGCCTACGGGACTATGGCTACACCTTC

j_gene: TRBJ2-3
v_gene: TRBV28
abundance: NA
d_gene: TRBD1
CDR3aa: CASSFGGQGQGTDTQYF
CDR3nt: TGTGCCAGCAGTTTCGGGGGACAGGGTCAGGGCACAGATACGCAGTATTTT

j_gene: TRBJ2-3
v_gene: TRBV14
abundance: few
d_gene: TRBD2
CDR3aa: CASSQVPPGLVRTDTQYF
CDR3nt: TGTGCCAGCAGCCAAGTTCCTCCGGGACTAGTACGCACAGATACGCAGTATTTT

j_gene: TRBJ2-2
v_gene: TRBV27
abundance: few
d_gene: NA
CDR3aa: CASSLFGGTNTGELFF
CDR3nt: TGTGCCAGCAGTTTATTTGGCGGGACCAACACCGGGGAGCTGTTTTTT

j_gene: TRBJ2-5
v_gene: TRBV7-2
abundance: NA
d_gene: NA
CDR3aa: CASSRRVGGPQETQYF
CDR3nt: TGTGCCAGCAGCCGGCGGGTCGGGGGACCCCAAGAGACCCAGTACTTC

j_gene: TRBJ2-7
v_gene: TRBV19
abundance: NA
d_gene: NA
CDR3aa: CASSIGEGGASREQYF
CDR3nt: TGTGCCAGTAGTATCGGTGAAGGGGGTGCTTCTCGCGAGCAGTACTTC

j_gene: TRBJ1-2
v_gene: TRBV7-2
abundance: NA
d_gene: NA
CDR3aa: CASSWAGDGYTF
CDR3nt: TGTGCCAGCAGCTGGGCAGGGGACGGCTACACCTTC

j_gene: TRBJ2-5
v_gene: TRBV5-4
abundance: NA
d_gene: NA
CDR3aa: CASSRLAEKETQYF
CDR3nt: TGTGCCAGCAGCAGGCTAGCAGAGAAGGAGACCCAGTACTTC

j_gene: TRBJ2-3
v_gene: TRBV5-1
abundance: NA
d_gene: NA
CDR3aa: CASSFPSDWSTDTQYF
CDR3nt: TGCGCCAGCAGCTTTCCTTCTGACTGGAGCACAGATACGCAGTATTTT

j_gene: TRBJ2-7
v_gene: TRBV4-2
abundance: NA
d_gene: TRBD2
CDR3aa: CASSQGSASGTYEQYF
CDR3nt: TGTGCCAGCAGCCAGGGTTCGGCTAGCGGGACCTACGAGCAGTACTTC

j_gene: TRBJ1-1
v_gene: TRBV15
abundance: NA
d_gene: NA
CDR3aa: CATSRVVSTEAFF
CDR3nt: TGTGCCACCAGCAGAGTTGTATCGACAGAAGCTTTCTTT